The clone carrying this T cell receptor beta chain has just one count. The data are from a study of blood T cell repertoires in COVID-19. For the study at large: From the United States, Italy and Spain came samples of acute and convalescent COVID-19. PBMCs, B-cell-depleted T cells, or T cells provided the cDNA or gDNA that made up the material.

How the authors handled the data: Cell counts per sample came from amplifying reference gene primers. Libraries were prepared by immunoSEQ multiplex PCR; TCRdb keeps only in-frame clonotypes and omits some of them. V and J calls plus clone size are reproduced from that table; the DNA served to infer D and trimming. This table has 200,000 to 250,000 clones, 70% to 85% appearing once. The CDR3 extends over 14 amino acids. Trimming cost V 5 bases and J 7 bases; bases outside gene matches: 2. CDR1 and CDR2 from the germline V gene are SNHLY and FYNNEI. The gene calls are TRBV2 and TRBJ1-6; 10 nucleotides align to TRBD1. The receptor comes from a woman between 40 and 55 years old with active or convalescent COVID-19. Sequencing used peripheral blood. The CDR3 region has the DNA TGTGCCAGCAGTCGGGACAGGGGCAATTCACCCCTCCACTTT. Translation: CASSRDRGNSPLHF. The whole variable domain, filled in from reference TRBV2 and TRBJ1-6, reads EPEVTQTPSHQVTQMGQEVILRCVPISNHLYFYWYRQILGQKVEFLVSFYNNEISEKSEIFDDQFSVERPDGSNFTLKIRSTKLEDSAMYFCASSRDRGNSPLHFGNGTRLTVT.